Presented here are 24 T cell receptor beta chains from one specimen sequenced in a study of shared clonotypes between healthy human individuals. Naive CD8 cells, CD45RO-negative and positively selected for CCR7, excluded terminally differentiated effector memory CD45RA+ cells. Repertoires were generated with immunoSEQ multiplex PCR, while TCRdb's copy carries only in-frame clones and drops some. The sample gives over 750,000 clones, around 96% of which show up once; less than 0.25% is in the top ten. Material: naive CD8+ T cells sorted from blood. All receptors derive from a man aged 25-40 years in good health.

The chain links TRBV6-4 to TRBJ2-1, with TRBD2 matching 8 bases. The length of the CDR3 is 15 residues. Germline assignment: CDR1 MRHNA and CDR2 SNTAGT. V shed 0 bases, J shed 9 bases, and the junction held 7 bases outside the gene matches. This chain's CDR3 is CASSDSNGRAFEQFF. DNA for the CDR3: TGTGCCAGCAGTGACTCGAACGGGAGGGCCTTTGAGCAGTTCTTC.

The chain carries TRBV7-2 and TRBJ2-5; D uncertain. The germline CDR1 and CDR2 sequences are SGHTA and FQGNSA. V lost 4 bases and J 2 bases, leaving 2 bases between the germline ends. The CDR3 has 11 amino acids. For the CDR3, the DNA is TGTGCCAGCAGCTCTCAAGAGACCCAGTACTTC. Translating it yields CASSSQETQYF.

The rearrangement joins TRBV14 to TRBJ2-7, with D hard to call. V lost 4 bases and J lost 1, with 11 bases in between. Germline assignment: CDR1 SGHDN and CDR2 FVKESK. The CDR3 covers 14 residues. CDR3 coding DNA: TGTGCCAGCAGCCCCCCCCGGCGGTCCTACGAGCAGTACTTC. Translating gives CASSPPRRSYEQYF.

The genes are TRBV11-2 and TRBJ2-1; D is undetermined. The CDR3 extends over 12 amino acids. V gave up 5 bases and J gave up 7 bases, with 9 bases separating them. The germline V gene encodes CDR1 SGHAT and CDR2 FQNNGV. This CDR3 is CASSHGLNEQFF. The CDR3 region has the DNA TGTGCCAGCAGCCATGGGCTGAATGAGCAGTTCTTC.

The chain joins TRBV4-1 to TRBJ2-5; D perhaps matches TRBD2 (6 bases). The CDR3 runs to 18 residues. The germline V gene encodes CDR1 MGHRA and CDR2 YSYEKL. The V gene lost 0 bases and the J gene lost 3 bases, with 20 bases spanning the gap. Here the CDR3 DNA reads TGCGCCAGCAGCCAAGATCCCCCGGGGGTTAGAGAAAAAGAGACCCAGTACTTC. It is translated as CASSQDPPGVREKETQYF.

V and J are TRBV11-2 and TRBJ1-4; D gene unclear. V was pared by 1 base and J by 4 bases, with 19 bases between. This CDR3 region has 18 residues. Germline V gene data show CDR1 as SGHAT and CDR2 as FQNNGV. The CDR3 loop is CASSLGRIMHAYNEKLFF. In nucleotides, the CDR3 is TGTGCCAGCAGCTTAGGCCGGATTATGCATGCTTATAATGAAAAACTGTTTTTT.

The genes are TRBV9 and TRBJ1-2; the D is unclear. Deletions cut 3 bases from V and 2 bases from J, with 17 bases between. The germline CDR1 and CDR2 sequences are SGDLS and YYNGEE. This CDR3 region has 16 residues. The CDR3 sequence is CASSASPFGLNYGYTF. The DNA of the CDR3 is TGTGCCAGCAGCGCGTCTCCCTTCGGACTGAACTATGGCTACACCTTC.

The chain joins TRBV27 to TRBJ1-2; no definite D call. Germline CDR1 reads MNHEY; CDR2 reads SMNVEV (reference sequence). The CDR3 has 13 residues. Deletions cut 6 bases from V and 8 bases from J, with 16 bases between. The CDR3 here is CASSPTNPRGYTF. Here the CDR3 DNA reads TGTGCCAGCAGCCCCACGAACCCGCGGGGCTACACCTTC.

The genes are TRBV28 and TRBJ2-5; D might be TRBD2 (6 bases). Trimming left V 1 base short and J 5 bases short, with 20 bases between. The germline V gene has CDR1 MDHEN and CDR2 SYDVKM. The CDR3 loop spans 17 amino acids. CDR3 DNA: TGTGCCAGCAGTTTATTTGGACGTACGGGGGAATTGGAGACCCAGTACTTC. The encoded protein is CASSLFGRTGELETQYF.

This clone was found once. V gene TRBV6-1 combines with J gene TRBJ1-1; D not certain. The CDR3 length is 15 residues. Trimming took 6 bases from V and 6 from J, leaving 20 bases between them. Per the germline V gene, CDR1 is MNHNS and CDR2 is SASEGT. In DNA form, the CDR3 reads TGTGCCAGCAGACCCACGGAAGGGTCGCAAGCTGAAGCTTTCTTT. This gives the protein CASRPTEGSQAEAFF.

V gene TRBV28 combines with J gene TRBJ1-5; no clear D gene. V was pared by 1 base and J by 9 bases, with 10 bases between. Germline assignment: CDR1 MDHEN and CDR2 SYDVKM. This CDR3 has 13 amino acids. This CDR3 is CASSLYGRWPQHF. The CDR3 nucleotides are TGTGCCAGCAGTTTATATGGGCGTTGGCCCCAGCATTTT.

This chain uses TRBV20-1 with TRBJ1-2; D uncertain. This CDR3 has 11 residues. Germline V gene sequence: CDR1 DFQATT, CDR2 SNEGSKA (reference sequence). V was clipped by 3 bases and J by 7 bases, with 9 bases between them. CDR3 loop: CSASEGVGYTF. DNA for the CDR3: TGCAGTGCTAGCGAGGGTGTTGGCTACACCTTC.

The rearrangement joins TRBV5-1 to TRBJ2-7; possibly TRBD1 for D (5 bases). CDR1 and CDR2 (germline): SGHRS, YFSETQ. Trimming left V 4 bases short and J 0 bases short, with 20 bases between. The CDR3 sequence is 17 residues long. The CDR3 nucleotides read TGCGCCAGCAGCCCCCCCCCGTTCAGGGCTTACTCCTACGAGCAGTACTTC. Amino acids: CASSPPPFRAYSYEQYF.

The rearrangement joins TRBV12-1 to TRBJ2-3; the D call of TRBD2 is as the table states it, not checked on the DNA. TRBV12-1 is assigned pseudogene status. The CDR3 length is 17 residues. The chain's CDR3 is CASSSLPRLTIPDTQYF. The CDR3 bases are TGTGCCAGCAGCTCCTTGCCGAGACTAACAATACCAGATACGCAGTATTTT.

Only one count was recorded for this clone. CDR3 sequence reads: CASSKEDAPNEKLFF. In DNA form, the CDR3 reads TGTGCCAGCAGCAAAGAGGACGCCCCAAATGAAAAACTGTTTTTT. The chain carries TRBV21-1 and TRBJ1-4. TRBV21-1 is a documented pseudogene. This CDR3 spans 15 amino acids.

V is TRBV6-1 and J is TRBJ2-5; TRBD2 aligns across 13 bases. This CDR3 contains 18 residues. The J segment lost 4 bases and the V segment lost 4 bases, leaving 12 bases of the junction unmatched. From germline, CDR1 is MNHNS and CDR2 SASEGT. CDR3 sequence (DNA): TGTGCCAGCAGTGCGAGACTAGCGGGAGGCCGGGGGGGAGAGACCCAGTACTTC. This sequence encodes CASSARLAGGRGGETQYF.

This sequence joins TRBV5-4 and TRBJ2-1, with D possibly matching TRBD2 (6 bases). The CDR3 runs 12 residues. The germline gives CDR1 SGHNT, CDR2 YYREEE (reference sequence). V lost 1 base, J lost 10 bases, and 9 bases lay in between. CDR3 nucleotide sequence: TGTGCCAGCAGCTTGTACGGGAGCGAGCAGTTCTTC. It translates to CASSLYGSEQFF.

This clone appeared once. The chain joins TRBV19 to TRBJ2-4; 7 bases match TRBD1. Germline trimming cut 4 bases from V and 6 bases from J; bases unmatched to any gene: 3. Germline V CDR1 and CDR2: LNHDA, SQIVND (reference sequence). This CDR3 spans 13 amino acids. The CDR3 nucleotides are TGTGCCAGTAGTAAGGACAGGCTAAACATTCAGTACTTC. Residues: CASSKDRLNIQYF.

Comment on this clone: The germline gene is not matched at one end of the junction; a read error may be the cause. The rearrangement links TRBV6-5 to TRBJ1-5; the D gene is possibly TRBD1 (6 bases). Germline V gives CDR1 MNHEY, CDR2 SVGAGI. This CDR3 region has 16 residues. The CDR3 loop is CASSLNQGIRNQPQHF. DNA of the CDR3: TGTGCCAGTAGTTTAAACCAGGGGATTCGCAATCAGCCCCAGCATTTT.

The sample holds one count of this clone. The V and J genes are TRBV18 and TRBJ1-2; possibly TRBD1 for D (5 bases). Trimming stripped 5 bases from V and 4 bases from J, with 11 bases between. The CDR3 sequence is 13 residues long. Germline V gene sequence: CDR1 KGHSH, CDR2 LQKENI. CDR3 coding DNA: TGTGCCAGCTCAGGGGCGGAATCCTATGGCTACACCTTC. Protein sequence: CASSGAESYGYTF.

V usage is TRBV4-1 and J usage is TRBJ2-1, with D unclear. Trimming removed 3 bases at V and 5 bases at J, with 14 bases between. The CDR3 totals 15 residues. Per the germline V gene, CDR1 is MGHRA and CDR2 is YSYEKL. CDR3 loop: CASSHRHIMDNEQFF. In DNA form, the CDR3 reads TGCGCCAGCAGCCACCGGCACATAATGGACAATGAGCAGTTCTTC.

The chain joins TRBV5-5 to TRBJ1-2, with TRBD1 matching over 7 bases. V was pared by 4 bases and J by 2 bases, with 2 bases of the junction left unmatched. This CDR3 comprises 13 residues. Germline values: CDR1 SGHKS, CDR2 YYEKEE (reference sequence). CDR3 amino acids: CASSQGQNYGYTF. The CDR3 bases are TGTGCCAGCAGCCAGGGACAGAACTATGGCTACACCTTC.

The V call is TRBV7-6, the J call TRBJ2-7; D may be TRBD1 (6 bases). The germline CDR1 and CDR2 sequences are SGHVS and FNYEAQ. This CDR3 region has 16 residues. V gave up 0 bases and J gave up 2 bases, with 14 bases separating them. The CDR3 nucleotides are TGTGCCAGCAGCTTAGCGCGGCGGACAGAGCCCTACGAGCAGTACTTC. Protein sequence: CASSLARRTEPYEQYF.

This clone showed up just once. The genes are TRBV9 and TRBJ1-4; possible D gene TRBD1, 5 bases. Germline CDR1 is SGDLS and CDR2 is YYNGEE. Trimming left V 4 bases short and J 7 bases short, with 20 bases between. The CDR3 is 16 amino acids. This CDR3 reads CASSPRDSRDGEKLFF. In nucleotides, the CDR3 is TGTGCCAGCAGCCCCCGGGACTCTAGGGATGGTGAAAAACTGTTTTTT.